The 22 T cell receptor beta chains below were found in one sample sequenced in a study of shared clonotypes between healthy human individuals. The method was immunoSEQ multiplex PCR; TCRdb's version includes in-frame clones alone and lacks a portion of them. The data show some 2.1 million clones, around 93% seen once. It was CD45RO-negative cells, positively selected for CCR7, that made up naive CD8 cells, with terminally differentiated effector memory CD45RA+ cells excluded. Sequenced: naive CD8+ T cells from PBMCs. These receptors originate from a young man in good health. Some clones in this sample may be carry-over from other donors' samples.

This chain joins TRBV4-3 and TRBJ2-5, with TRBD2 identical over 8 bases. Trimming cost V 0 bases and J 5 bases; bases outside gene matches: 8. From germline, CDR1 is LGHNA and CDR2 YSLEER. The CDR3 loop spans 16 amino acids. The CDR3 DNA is TGCGCCAGCAGCCAAGAGTTTACCCGGACTAGCGAGACCCAGTACTTC. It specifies CASSQEFTRTSETQYF.

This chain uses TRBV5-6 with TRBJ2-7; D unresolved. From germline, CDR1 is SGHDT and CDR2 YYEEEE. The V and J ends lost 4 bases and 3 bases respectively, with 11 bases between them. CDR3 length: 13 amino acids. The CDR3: CASSPSDNYEQYF. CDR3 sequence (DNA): TGTGCCAGCAGCCCCTCTGACAACTACGAGCAGTACTTC.

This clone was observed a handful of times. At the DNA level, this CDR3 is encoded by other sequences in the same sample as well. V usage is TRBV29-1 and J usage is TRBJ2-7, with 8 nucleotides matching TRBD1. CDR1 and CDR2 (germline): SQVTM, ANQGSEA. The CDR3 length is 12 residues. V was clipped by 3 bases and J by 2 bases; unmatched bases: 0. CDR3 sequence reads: CSVEDRAYEQYF. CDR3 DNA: TGCAGCGTTGAGGACAGGGCCTACGAGCAGTACTTC.

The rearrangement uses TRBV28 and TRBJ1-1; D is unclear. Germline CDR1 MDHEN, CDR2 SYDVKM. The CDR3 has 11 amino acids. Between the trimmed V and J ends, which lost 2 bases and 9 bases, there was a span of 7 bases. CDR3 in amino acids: CASSLRSQAFF. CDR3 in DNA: TGTGCCAGCAGTTTAAGGAGTCAAGCTTTCTTT. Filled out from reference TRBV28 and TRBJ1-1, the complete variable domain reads DVKVTQSSRYLVKRTGEKVFLECVQDMDHENMFWYRQDPGLGLRLIYFSYDVKMKEKGDIPEGYSVSREKKERFSLILESASTNQTSMYLCASSLRSQAFFGQGTRLTVV.

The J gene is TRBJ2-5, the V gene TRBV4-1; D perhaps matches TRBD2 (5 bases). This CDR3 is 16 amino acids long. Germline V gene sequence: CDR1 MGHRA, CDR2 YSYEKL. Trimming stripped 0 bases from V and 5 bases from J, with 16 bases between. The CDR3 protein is CASSQDFRASMETQYF. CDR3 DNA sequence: TGCGCCAGCAGCCAAGATTTTAGGGCTAGCATGGAGACCCAGTACTTC.

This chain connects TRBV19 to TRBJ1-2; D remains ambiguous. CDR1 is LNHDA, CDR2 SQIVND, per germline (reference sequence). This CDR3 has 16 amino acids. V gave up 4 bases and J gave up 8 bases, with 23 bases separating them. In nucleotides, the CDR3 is TGTGCCAGTAGTAATCTGGTATATCGCACCCCGGGCGGCTACACCTTC. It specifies CASSNLVYRTPGGYTF. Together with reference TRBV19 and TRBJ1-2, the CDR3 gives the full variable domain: DGGITQSPKYLFRKEGQNVTLSCEQNLNHDAMYWYRQDPGQGLRLIYYSQIVNDFQKGDIAEGYSVSREKKESFPLTVTSAQKNPTAFYLCASSNLVYRTPGGYTFGSGTRLTVV.

The CDR3 bases are TGTGCCAGCAGTTTACTAGCGTCGAACACCGGGGAGCTGTTTTTT. Protein sequence: CASSLLASNTGELFF. The chain uses TRBV27 and TRBJ2-2; a weak D match, TRBD2 (6 bases). The CDR3 extends over 15 amino acids. Germline lookup yields CDR1 MNHEY and CDR2 SMNVEV (reference sequence). V was clipped by 2 bases and J by 0 bases, with 7 bases between them.

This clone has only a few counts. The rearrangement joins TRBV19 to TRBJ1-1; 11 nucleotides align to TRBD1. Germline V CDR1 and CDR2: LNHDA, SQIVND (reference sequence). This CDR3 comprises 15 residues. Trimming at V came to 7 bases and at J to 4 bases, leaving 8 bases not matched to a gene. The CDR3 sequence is CASTQDRGQGTEAFF. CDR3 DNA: TGTGCCAGTACCCAGGACAGGGGGCAGGGCACTGAAGCTTTCTTT. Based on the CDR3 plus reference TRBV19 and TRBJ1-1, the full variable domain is DGGITQSPKYLFRKEGQNVTLSCEQNLNHDAMYWYRQDPGQGLRLIYYSQIVNDFQKGDIAEGYSVSREKKESFPLTVTSAQKNPTAFYLCASTQDRGQGTEAFFGQGTRLTVV.

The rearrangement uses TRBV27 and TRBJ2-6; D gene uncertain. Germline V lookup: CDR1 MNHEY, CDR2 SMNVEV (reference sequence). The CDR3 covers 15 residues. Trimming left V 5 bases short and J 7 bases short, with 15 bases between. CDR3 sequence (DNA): TGTGCCAGCAGTGAACAATGGGGTTCCGCCAACGTCCTGACTTTC. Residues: CASSEQWGSANVLTF.

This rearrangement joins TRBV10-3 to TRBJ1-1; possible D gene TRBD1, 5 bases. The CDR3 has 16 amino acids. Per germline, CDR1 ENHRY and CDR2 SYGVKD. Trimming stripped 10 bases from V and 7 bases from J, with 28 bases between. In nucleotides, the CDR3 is TGTGCCAGCACTGATGGGGGGGTTTCCGGTTTCCTTGAAGCTTTCTTT. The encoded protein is CASTDGGVSGFLEAFF.

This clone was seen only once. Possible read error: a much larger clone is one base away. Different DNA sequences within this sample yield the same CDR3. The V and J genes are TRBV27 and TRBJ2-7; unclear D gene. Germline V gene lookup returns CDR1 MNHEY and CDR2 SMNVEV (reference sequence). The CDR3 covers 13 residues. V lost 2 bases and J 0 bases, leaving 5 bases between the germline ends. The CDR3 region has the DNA TGTGCCAGCAGTTTAGGGAACTCCTACGAGCAGTACTTC. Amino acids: CASSLGNSYEQYF.

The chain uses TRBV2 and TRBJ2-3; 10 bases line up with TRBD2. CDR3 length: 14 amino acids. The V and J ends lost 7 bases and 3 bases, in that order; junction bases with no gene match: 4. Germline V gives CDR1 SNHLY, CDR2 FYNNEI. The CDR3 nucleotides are TGTGCCAGCAAGCCAGCGGGAGGGACAGATACGCAGTATTTT. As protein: CASKPAGGTDTQYF.

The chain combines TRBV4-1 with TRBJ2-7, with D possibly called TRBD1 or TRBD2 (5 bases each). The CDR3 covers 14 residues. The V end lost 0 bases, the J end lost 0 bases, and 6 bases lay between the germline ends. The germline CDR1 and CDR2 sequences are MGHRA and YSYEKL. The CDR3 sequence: CASSQEGTSYEQYF. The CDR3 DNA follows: TGCGCCAGCAGCCAAGAGGGGACCTCCTACGAGCAGTACTTC.

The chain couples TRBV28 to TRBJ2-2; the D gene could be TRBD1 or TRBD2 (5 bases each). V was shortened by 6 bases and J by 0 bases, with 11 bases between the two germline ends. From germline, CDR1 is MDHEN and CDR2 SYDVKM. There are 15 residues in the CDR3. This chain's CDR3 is CASRHGTANTGELFF. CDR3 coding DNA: TGTGCCAGCAGGCACGGGACGGCGAACACCGGGGAGCTGTTTTTT.

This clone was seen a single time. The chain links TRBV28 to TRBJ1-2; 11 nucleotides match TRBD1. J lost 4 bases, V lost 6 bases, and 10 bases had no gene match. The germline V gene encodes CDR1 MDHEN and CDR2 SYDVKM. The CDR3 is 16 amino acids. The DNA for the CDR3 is TGTGCCAGCAGGTCCTTTGGGACAGGGGGTATCTATGGCTACACCTTC. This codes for CASRSFGTGGIYGYTF.

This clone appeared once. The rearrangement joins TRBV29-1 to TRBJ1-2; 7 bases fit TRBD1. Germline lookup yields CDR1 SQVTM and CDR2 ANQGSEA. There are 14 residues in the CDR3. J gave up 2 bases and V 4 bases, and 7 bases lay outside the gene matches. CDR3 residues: CSVGPTGTNYGYTF. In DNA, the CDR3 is TGCAGCGTTGGCCCGACAGGGACCAACTATGGCTACACCTTC.

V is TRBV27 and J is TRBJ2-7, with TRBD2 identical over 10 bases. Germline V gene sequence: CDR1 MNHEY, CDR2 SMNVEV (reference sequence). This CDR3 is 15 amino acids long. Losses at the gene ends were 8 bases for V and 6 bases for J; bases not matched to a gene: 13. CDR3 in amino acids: CASSIPGLARREQYF. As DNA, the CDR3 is TGTGCCAGCTCTATCCCGGGACTAGCGCGACGCGAGCAGTACTTC.

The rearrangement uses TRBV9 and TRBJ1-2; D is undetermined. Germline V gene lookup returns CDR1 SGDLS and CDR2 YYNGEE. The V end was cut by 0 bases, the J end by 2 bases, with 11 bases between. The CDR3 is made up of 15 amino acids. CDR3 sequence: CASSVGQTQNYGYTF. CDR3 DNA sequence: TGTGCCAGCAGCGTAGGTCAGACACAGAACTATGGCTACACCTTC.

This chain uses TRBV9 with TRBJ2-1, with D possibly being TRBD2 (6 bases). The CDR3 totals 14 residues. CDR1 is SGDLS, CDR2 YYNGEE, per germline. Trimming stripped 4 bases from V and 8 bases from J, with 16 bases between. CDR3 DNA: TGTGCCAGCAGCCCAGAGGGAGGCGCGGATGAGCAGTTCTTC. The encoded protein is CASSPEGGADEQFF.

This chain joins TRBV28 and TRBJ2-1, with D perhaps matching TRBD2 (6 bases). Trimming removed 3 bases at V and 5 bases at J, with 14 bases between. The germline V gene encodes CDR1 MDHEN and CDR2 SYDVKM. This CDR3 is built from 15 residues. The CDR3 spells CASSLSLAVNNEQFF. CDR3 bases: TGTGCCAGCAGTTTGTCGTTAGCGGTAAACAATGAGCAGTTCTTC. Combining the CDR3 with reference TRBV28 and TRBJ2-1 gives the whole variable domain DVKVTQSSRYLVKRTGEKVFLECVQDMDHENMFWYRQDPGLGLRLIYFSYDVKMKEKGDIPEGYSVSREKKERFSLILESASTNQTSMYLCASSLSLAVNNEQFFGPGTRLTVL.

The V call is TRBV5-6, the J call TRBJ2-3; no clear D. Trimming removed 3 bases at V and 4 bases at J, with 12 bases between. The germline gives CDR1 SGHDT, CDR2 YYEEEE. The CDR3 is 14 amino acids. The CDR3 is CASSSGPPPDTQYF. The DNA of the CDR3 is TGTGCCAGCAGCTCAGGACCACCCCCAGATACGCAGTATTTT.

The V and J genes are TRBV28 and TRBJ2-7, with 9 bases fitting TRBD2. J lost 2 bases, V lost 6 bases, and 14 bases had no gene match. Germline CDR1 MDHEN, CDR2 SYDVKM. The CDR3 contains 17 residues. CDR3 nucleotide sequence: TGTGCCAGCAGCACCCCGGCTAGCGGGACTTTAGCCTACGAGCAGTACTTC. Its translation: CASSTPASGTLAYEQYF.